This TCR beta chain was documented in a study of T-cell memory formation after mild COVID-19. The study's findings and limits: Unconfirmed was the SARS-CoV-2 specificity of second-wave clones that peaked on day 37. Contracting clones from day 15 to 85 showed balanced CD4/CD8; later expanders favored CD4+.

A 5'RACE reaction primed in the constant segment made cDNA libraries of TCR alpha and TCR beta, and these carried sample barcodes and UMIs. One entry per CDR3 protein, called by TCRdb with MiXCR from the 5' RACE reads. This table has about 130,000 distinct CDR3 sequences, roughly 6% appearing once. This clonotype turned up a few times. Its antigen is currently unknown. The germline gives CDR1 SNHLY, CDR2 FYNNEI. This CDR3 has 15 residues. The V end was cut by 4 bases, the J end by 6 bases, with 16 bases between. The chain links TRBV2 to TRBJ2-4; D may be TRBD2 (5 bases). This TCR was sampled from an adult woman who had mild COVID-19 (a few samples of this study predate the infection). Cell type and time point are not known. Sequenced: PBMCs or a T cell subset sorted from them (not recorded which). CDR3 nucleotides: TGTGCCAGCAGTGGGAGTAGGAGTAGCGTAAACATTCAGTACTTC. It is translated as CASSGSRSSVNIQYF.